These T cell receptor beta chains were read from a single sample in a study of response to subunit inactivated influenza vaccine. From the RT-PCR reads, TCRdb called clonotypes with MiXCR, one entry per CDR3 protein. Among around 580,000 distinct CDR3 sequences listed, roughly 12% were seen once. This specimen was PBMCs from blood, taken on the day of vaccination. The receptors stem from a man in his fifties or sixties who received an inactivated influenza vaccine. Each CDR3 is given with its conserved first and last residue. A D gene is named only where the DNA matches it firmly. Expanded clones get a size class; other rows say once, few or many, or leave the size out.

j_call: TRBJ2-7; clone_size: .; v_call: TRBV5-1; d_call: .; cdr3_aa: CASKRNYEQYF; cdr3_nt: TGCGCCAGTAAACGGAACTACGAGCAGTACTTC
j_call: TRBJ2-7; clone_size: few; v_call: TRBV3-1; d_call: .; cdr3_aa: CASSRDKAGEQYF; cdr3_nt: TGTGCCAGCAGCCGGGACAAAGCGGGAGAGCAGTACTTC
j_call: TRBJ1-6; clone_size: few; v_call: TRBV9; d_call: .; cdr3_aa: CASSGDPPANSPLHF; cdr3_nt: TGTGCCAGCAGCGGAGACCCACCCGCCAATTCACCCCTCCACTTT
j_call: TRBJ1-2; clone_size: few; v_call: TRBV20-1; d_call: .; cdr3_aa: CSARGNPDVYGYTF; cdr3_nt: TGCAGTGCTAGAGGGAACCCAGATGTCTATGGCTACACCTTC
j_call: TRBJ2-1; clone_size: few; v_call: TRBV11-2; d_call: TRBD2; cdr3_aa: CASSRGTSGGSSYNEQFF; cdr3_nt: TGTGCCAGCAGCCGTGGGACTAGCGGGGGGAGCTCCTACAATGAGCAGTTCTTC
j_call: TRBJ1-1; clone_size: .; v_call: TRBV7-6; d_call: .; cdr3_aa: CASSLGGGREAFF; cdr3_nt: TGTGCCAGCAGCTTAGGGGGGGGTCGTGAAGCTTTCTTT
j_call: TRBJ2-5; clone_size: many; v_call: TRBV25-1; d_call: TRBD2; cdr3_aa: CASSERSLAGAETQYF; cdr3_nt: TGTGCCAGCAGTGAACGTAGTCTAGCGGGTGCAGAGACCCAGTACTTC
j_call: TRBJ2-2; clone_size: few; v_call: TRBV15; d_call: .; cdr3_aa: CATSRRTANTGELFF; cdr3_nt: TGTGCCACCAGCCGCCGGACGGCGAACACCGGGGAGCTGTTTTTT
j_call: TRBJ2-3; clone_size: few; v_call: TRBV3-1; d_call: .; cdr3_aa: CASSQDWEVHGASTDTQYF; cdr3_nt: TGTGCCAGCAGCCAAGATTGGGAGGTCCACGGGGCGTCCACAGATACGCAGTATTTT
j_call: TRBJ1-5; clone_size: once; v_call: TRBV28; d_call: .; cdr3_aa: CASSEGRSNNQPQHF; cdr3_nt: TGTGCCAGCAGTGAGGGACGGTCTAACAATCAGCCCCAGCATTTT
j_call: TRBJ2-3; clone_size: .; v_call: TRBV3-1; d_call: TRBD2; cdr3_aa: CASSPTTGTSGGEFTDTQYF; cdr3_nt: TGTGCCAGCAGCCCCACTACCGGGACTAGCGGGGGGGAATTCACAGATACGCAGTATTTT
j_call: TRBJ2-7; clone_size: .; v_call: TRBV29-1; d_call: .; cdr3_aa: CSVGQFYEQYF; cdr3_nt: TGCAGCGTTGGCCAGTTCTACGAGCAGTACTTC
j_call: TRBJ2-7; clone_size: few; v_call: TRBV5-1; d_call: TRBD2; cdr3_aa: CASSNGLATDEQYF; cdr3_nt: TGCGCCAGCAGCAACGGACTAGCGACCGACGAGCAGTACTTC
j_call: TRBJ1-1; clone_size: many; v_call: TRBV20-1; d_call: .; cdr3_aa: CSARVLAYAMNTEAFF; cdr3_nt: TGCAGTGCTAGAGTACTGGCATACGCTATGAACACTGAAGCTTTCTTT
j_call: TRBJ1-1; clone_size: .; v_call: TRBV28; d_call: TRBD1; cdr3_aa: CASSFTGTVGVEAFF; cdr3_nt: TGTGCCAGCAGTTTCACCGGGACAGTGGGGGTTGAAGCTTTCTTT
j_call: TRBJ2-1; clone_size: few; v_call: TRBV20-1; d_call: .; cdr3_aa: CSARDLAHPVF; cdr3_nt: TGCAGTGCTAGAGATCTAGCCCACCCGGTCTTC
j_call: TRBJ2-1; clone_size: many; v_call: TRBV5-1; d_call: TRBD1; cdr3_aa: CASSEIPTGPNNEQFF; cdr3_nt: TGCGCCAGCAGCGAAATCCCGACAGGGCCGAACAATGAGCAGTTCTTC
j_call: TRBJ2-5; clone_size: .; v_call: TRBV30; d_call: .; cdr3_aa: CAWSRPQETQYF; cdr3_nt: TGTGCCTGGAGTAGACCTCAAGAGACCCAGTACTTC
j_call: TRBJ1-2; clone_size: few; v_call: TRBV14; d_call: .; cdr3_aa: CASRQGDYGYTF; cdr3_nt: TGTGCCAGCAGGCAGGGTGACTATGGCTACACCTTC
j_call: TRBJ1-1; clone_size: .; v_call: TRBV6-2/TRBV6-3; d_call: .; cdr3_aa: CASSYSIRNVGNTEAFF; cdr3_nt: TGTGCCAGCAGTTACTCAATACGAAATGTGGGGAACACTGAAGCTTTCTTT
j_call: TRBJ2-2; clone_size: few; v_call: TRBV14; d_call: .; cdr3_aa: CASSQQTGLNTGELFF; cdr3_nt: TGTGCCAGCAGCCAACAAACAGGGCTTAACACCGGGGAGCTGTTTTTT
j_call: TRBJ1-2; clone_size: few; v_call: TRBV7-2; d_call: TRBD1; cdr3_aa: CASSLLPGQGFF; cdr3_nt: TGTGCCAGCAGCTTGCTACCGGGACAGGGTTTTTTC
j_call: TRBJ2-7; clone_size: many; v_call: TRBV4-2; d_call: .; cdr3_aa: CASSQERIYEQYF; cdr3_nt: TGTGCCAGCAGCCAAGAACGCATCTACGAGCAGTACTTC
j_call: TRBJ1-5; clone_size: many; v_call: TRBV2; d_call: .; cdr3_aa: CASSYDGGYGNQPQHF; cdr3_nt: TGTGCCAGCAGTTATGACGGGGGTTACGGCAATCAGCCCCAGCATTTT
j_call: TRBJ2-2; clone_size: .; v_call: TRBV5-1; d_call: .; cdr3_aa: CASSWPGLKNTGELFF; cdr3_nt: TGCGCCAGCAGCTGGCCGGGACTCAAGAATACCGGGGAGCTGTTTTTT
j_call: TRBJ2-2; clone_size: many; v_call: TRBV6-2/TRBV6-3; d_call: .; cdr3_aa: CASSQTGFTGELFF; cdr3_nt: TGTGCCAGCAGCCAAACAGGGTTCACCGGGGAGCTGTTTTTT
j_call: TRBJ2-7; clone_size: few; v_call: TRBV27; d_call: TRBD1; cdr3_aa: CASSKDRSYEQYF; cdr3_nt: TGTGCCAGCAGCAAGGACAGGTCCTACGAGCAGTACTTC
j_call: TRBJ2-7; clone_size: few; v_call: TRBV5-1; d_call: TRBD2; cdr3_aa: CASSLDSGAYEQYF; cdr3_nt: TGCGCCAGCAGCTTGGATAGCGGGGCGTACGAGCAGTACTTC
j_call: TRBJ2-1; clone_size: .; v_call: TRBV27; d_call: TRBD2; cdr3_aa: CASSLYGTSIHEQFF; cdr3_nt: TGTGCCAGCAGTTTATACGGGACTAGCATTCATGAGCAGTTCTTC
j_call: TRBJ2-1; clone_size: many; v_call: TRBV29-1; d_call: TRBD2; cdr3_aa: CSVRLAGDNEQFF; cdr3_nt: TGCAGCGTGCGACTAGCGGGAGACAATGAGCAGTTCTTC
j_call: TRBJ2-7; clone_size: many; v_call: TRBV6-1; d_call: TRBD2; cdr3_aa: CAQGLASIYEQYF; cdr3_nt: TGTGCCCAGGGACTAGCCTCGATCTACGAGCAGTACTTC
j_call: TRBJ2-7; clone_size: .; v_call: TRBV6-5; d_call: .; cdr3_aa: CASSFTIDSYEQYF; cdr3_nt: TGTGCCAGCAGTTTTACTATTGACTCCTACGAGCAGTACTTC
j_call: TRBJ2-2; clone_size: .; v_call: TRBV7-2; d_call: TRBD2; cdr3_aa: CASSYRLAGAAGELFF; cdr3_nt: TGTGCCAGCAGCTACAGACTAGCGGGAGCGGCCGGGGAGCTGTTTTTT
j_call: TRBJ1-5; clone_size: many; v_call: TRBV12-3/TRBV12-4; d_call: .; cdr3_aa: CASSAGRGGGQPQHF; cdr3_nt: TGTGCCAGCAGTGCCGGGAGGGGAGGAGGGCAGCCCCAGCATTTT
j_call: TRBJ1-3; clone_size: .; v_call: TRBV5-1; d_call: .; cdr3_aa: CASGVAPVPGNTIYF; cdr3_nt: TGCGCCAGCGGAGTAGCACCCGTTCCTGGAAACACCATATATTTT
j_call: TRBJ2-7; clone_size: few; v_call: TRBV20-1; d_call: TRBD2; cdr3_aa: CSARDRLAGGLWQYF; cdr3_nt: TGCAGTGCTAGAGATAGACTAGCGGGAGGATTGTGGCAGTACTTC
j_call: TRBJ1-4; clone_size: few; v_call: TRBV4-2; d_call: .; cdr3_aa: CASSQSPTATNEKLFF; cdr3_nt: TGTGCCAGCAGCCAAAGTCCCACAGCAACTAATGAAAAACTGTTTTTT
j_call: TRBJ2-7; clone_size: few; v_call: TRBV6-2/TRBV6-3; d_call: .; cdr3_aa: CASTDLPTYEQYF; cdr3_nt: TGTGCCAGCACGGACTTACCAACCTACGAGCAGTACTTC
j_call: TRBJ2-7; clone_size: .; v_call: TRBV28; d_call: TRBD2; cdr3_aa: CASRDFSGGVEQYF; cdr3_nt: TGTGCCAGCAGAGACTTTAGCGGGGGGGTCGAGCAGTACTTC
j_call: TRBJ1-1; clone_size: few; v_call: TRBV6-2/TRBV6-3; d_call: .; cdr3_aa: CASSYTRNTEAFF; cdr3_nt: TGTGCCAGCAGTTATACTCGCAACACTGAAGCTTTCTTT
j_call: TRBJ2-1; clone_size: once; v_call: TRBV5-1; d_call: .; cdr3_aa: CASSLGGQISYNEQFF; cdr3_nt: TGCGCCAGCAGCTTGGGCGGCCAAATCTCCTACAATGAGCAGTTCTTC
j_call: TRBJ2-5; clone_size: .; v_call: TRBV10-1; d_call: .; cdr3_aa: CASSGQAGTQETQYF; cdr3_nt: TGCGCCAGCAGTGGACAGGCCGGAACCCAAGAGACCCAGTACTTC
j_call: TRBJ2-3; clone_size: many; v_call: TRBV7-3; d_call: .; cdr3_aa: CASSLTQADTQYF; cdr3_nt: TGTGCCAGCAGCTTAACACAGGCAGATACGCAGTATTTT
j_call: TRBJ2-2; clone_size: few; v_call: TRBV5-1; d_call: TRBD1; cdr3_aa: CASSYHRGNTGELFF; cdr3_nt: TGCGCCAGCAGCTATCACAGGGGTAACACCGGGGAGCTGTTTTTT
j_call: TRBJ2-2; clone_size: .; v_call: TRBV21-1; d_call: .; cdr3_aa: CASSPFTKGRGEVSGELFF; cdr3_nt: TGTGCCAGCAGCCCCTTCACGAAAGGCCGGGGAGAAGTCTCCGGGGAGCTGTTTTTT
j_call: TRBJ2-2; clone_size: .; v_call: TRBV12-1; d_call: .; cdr3_aa: CAISPGLASGELFF; cdr3_nt: TGTGCCATCAGCCCCGGACTAGCCTCCGGGGAGCTGTTTTTT
j_call: TRBJ1-1; clone_size: .; v_call: TRBV28; d_call: .; cdr3_aa: CASRHSRGLGDTEAFF; cdr3_nt: TGTGCCAGCAGGCACTCTCGGGGACTCGGGGACACTGAAGCTTTCTTT
j_call: TRBJ2-7; clone_size: .; v_call: TRBV5-1; d_call: .; cdr3_aa: CASSPSHGVSYEQYF; cdr3_nt: TGCGCCAGCAGCCCCTCCCACGGGGTCTCCTACGAGCAGTACTTC
j_call: TRBJ1-2; clone_size: few; v_call: TRBV29-1; d_call: TRBD1; cdr3_aa: CSVEPTVTQGVNYGYTF; cdr3_nt: TGCAGCGTTGAACCGACGGTGACGCAGGGGGTTAACTATGGCTACACCTTC
j_call: TRBJ2-1; clone_size: .; v_call: TRBV11-1; d_call: TRBD2; cdr3_aa: CASSLGRTSGRAPSNEQFF; cdr3_nt: TGTGCCAGCAGCTTAGGGCGGACTAGCGGGAGGGCACCTAGCAATGAGCAGTTCTTC